This TCR beta chain appears in the sequencing data of a study of T cell responses to AZD1222 COVID-19 vaccine. Findings of the study overall: Elevations in Spike-specific TCR breadth and depth followed administration of two AZD1222 doses.

About this clone: Its target is unknown.

The table came from immunoSEQ multiplex PCR; TCRdb's copy has only in-frame clones and leaves some out. In the table there are 95,000 to 150,000 clones, about 87% of which are singletons. The material sequenced was peripheral blood, taken on day 0 of AZD1222 vaccination. The clonotype comes from an adult in good health.

The CDR3 is CASSFGQVVSYEQYF. The CDR3 DNA is TGTGCCAGCAGCTTTGGTCAGGTCGTATCCTACGAGCAGTACTTC. The chain carries TRBV7-9 and TRBJ2-7; D uncertain. The CDR3 has 15 amino acids. Trimming cost V 3 bases and J 1 base, with 13 bases left between them. Germline V gives CDR1 SEHNR, CDR2 FQNEAQ (reference sequence).